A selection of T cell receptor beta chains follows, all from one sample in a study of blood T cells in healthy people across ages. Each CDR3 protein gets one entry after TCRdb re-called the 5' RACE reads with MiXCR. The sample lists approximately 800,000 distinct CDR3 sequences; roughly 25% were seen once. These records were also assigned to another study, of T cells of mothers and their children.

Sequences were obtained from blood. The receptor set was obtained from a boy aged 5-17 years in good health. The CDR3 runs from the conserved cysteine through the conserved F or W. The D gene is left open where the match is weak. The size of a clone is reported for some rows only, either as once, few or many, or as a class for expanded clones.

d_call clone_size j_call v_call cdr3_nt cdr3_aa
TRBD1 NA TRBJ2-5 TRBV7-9 TGTGCCAGCAGCTCGCGGACAGGGGGTAATCGAGAGACCCAGTACTTC CASSSRTGGNRETQYF
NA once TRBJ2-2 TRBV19 TGTGCCAGTAGTATTTACAGGGAAAACACCGGGGAGCTGTTTTTT CASSIYRENTGELFF
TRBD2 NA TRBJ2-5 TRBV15 TGTGCCACCAGCAGAGAGAGGGGACTAGCGGCGCAAGAGACCCAGTACTTC CATSRERGLAAQETQYF
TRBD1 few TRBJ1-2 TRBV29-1 TGCAGCGTTGAAAAGGGGACAGGGAGCTATGGCTACACCTTC CSVEKGTGSYGYTF
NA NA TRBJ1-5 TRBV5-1 TGCGCCAGCAGCTTGGACGCTGGGGGCAATCAGCCCCAGCATTTT CASSLDAGGNQPQHF
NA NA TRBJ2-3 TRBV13 TGTGCCAGCAGCTTAGGTCCCCGTACCACAGATACGCAGTATTTT CASSLGPRTTDTQYF
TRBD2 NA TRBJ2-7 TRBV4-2 TGTGCCAGCAGCCAAGAACTAGCGGGGGCCCTCTCCTACGAGCAGTACTTC CASSQELAGALSYEQYF
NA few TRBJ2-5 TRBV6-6 TGTGCCAGCAGTTACTTCAACAGGGCGTCCCAAGAGACCCAGTACTTC CASSYFNRASQETQYF
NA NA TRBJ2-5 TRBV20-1 TGCAGTGTCAATGGAAACTCCTTCTACCAAGAGACCCAGTACTTC CSVNGNSFYQETQYF
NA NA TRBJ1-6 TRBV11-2 TGTGCCAGCAGCTTAGTCCGGGGGCTAAAAAATTCACCCCTCCACTTT CASSLVRGLKNSPLHF
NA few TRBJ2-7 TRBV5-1 TGCGCCAGCAGCTTGGAACTAGGGGGAGACTACGAGCAGTACTTC CASSLELGGDYEQYF
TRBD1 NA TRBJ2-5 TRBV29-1 TGCAGCGTTGAACCGCGTGGGACAGGGGAAGAGACCCAGTACTTC CSVEPRGTGEETQYF
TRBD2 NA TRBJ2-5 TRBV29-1 TGCAGCGCCCCCGGGACTAGCGGGACCCGAGCAGAGACCCAGTACTTC CSAPGTSGTRAETQYF
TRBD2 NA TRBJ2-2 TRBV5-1 TGCGCCAGCAGTGTGGTAGCGGGGACCACCGGGGAGCTGTTTTTT CASSVVAGTTGELFF
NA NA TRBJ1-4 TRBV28 TGTGCCAGCAGTTACGGAGGGACCATTGGTGAAAAACTGTTTTTT CASSYGGTIGEKLFF
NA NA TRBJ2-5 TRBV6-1 TGTGCCAGCGGGACTCATTTCTTCGGGGAGACCCAGTACTTC CASGTHFFGETQYF
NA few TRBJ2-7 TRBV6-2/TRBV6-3 TGTGCCACCGTGCTACGGACTCCAGGGGAGCAGTACTTC CATVLRTPGEQYF
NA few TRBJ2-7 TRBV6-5 TGTGCCAGCAGTTACTCACTGGCAGGGAGCGAGCAGTACTTC CASSYSLAGSEQYF
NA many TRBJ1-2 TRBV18 TGTGCCAGCTCTTCGGGTCAAAGTAACTATGGCTACACCTTC CASSSGQSNYGYTF
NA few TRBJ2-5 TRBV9 TGTGCCAGCAGCGTACACACCGCACCCCAAGAGACCCAGTACTTC CASSVHTAPQETQYF
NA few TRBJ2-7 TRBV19 TGTGCCAGTACTGAGGGGGGGGAAACCTACGAGCAGTACTTC CASTEGGETYEQYF
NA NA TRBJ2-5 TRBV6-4 TGTGCCAGCAGTGATTCAGCCGGAGGAGAGACCCAGTACTTC CASSDSAGGETQYF
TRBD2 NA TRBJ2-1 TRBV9 TGTGCCAGCAGCGTAGAAAGCGGGGGGGTGAATGAGCAGTTCTTC CASSVESGGVNEQFF
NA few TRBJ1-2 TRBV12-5 TGTGCTAGTGGTTTGGTGACCGGGACACATGGCTATGGCTACACCTTC CASGLVTGTHGYGYTF
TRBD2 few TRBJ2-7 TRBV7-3 TGTGCCAGCAGCTTAGGTGGACTAGCGCACAGTCGGTATTCCTACGAGCAGTACTTC CASSLGGLAHSRYSYEQYF
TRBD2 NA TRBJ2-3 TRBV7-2 TGTGCCAGCAGCCATAACCTCAACCTAGCGGGGAGCACAGATACGCAGTATTTT CASSHNLNLAGSTDTQYF
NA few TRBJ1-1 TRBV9 TGTGCCAGCAGCCCTGACGGGGGTAGAGCTTTCTTT CASSPDGGRAFF
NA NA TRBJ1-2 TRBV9 TGTGCCAGCAGCGTATTGCCAGATACTAACTATGGCTACACCTTC CASSVLPDTNYGYTF
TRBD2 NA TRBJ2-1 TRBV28 TGTGCCAGCAGCCACAGCACTAGCGGGGACCACAATGAGCAGTTCTTC CASSHSTSGDHNEQFF
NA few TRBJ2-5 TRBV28 TGTGCCAGCATGTGGCGGGTCAGTGGAGAGACCCAGTACTTC CASMWRVSGETQYF
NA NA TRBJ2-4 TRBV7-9 TGTGCCAGCAGCTTATGGCGGGGCCTCGAGGGGGGGCTCCGTGACATTCAGTACTTC CASSLWRGLEGGLRDIQYF
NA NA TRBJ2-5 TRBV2 TGTGCCAGCAGTGATAGGGATAGCGGCGAGACCCAGTACTTC CASSDRDSGETQYF
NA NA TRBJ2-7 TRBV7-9 TGTGCCAGCAGCTTATCGGCAGGCCCAGCCTACGAGCAGTACTTC CASSLSAGPAYEQYF
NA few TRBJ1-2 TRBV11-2 TGTGCCAGCAGCGCGACAGGCCTCGCCCCTAACTATGGCTACACCTTC CASSATGLAPNYGYTF
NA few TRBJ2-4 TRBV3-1 TGTGCCAGCAGCCAAGATGTCGCGGTCCGCATTCAGTACTTC CASSQDVAVRIQYF
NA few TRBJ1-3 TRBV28 TGTGCCAGCAGACCGAGACCATCAATCGGTGGAAACACCATATATTTT CASRPRPSIGGNTIYF
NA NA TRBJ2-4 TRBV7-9 TGTGCCAGTGATGGGGTAGGGGACATTCAGTACTTC CASDGVGDIQYF
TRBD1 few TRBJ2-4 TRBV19 TGTGCCAGTAGTAGAGGGACAGTGGAAAACATTCAGTACTTC CASSRGTVENIQYF
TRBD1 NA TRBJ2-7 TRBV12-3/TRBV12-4 TGTGCCAGCAGCCCCGCGAACAGGGGTCACCACGAGCAGTACTTC CASSPANRGHHEQYF
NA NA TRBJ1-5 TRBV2 TGTGCCAGCAGAGTAGACTTAAGCAATCAGCCCCAGCATTTT CASRVDLSNQPQHF
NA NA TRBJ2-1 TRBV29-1 TGCAGCGTTAACACTCGGGACTTTTTAATTGGGTCCTACAATGAGCAGTTCTTC CSVNTRDFLIGSYNEQFF
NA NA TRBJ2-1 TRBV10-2 TGCGCCAGCAGTCCCCTGGGTGAGCGACGGAGCTCCTACAATGAGCAGTTCTTC CASSPLGERRSSYNEQFF
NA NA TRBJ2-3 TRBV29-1 TGCAGCGTAAGGGACTCTGGGAGAGATACGCAGTATTTT CSVRDSGRDTQYF